Listed here is a single T cell receptor (beta chain). Its antigen is undetermined. Use of 60 Vbeta and 13 Jbeta primers characterized the PCR. Only in-frame clones appear in the TCRdb table, and some are missing; sequencing was by immunoSEQ multiplex PCR. In all, the sample yields 70,000 to 100,000 clones. Germline V gene lookup returns CDR1 SGDLS and CDR2 YYNGEE. V was clipped by 3 bases and J by 6 bases; unmatched bases: 6. The CDR3 length is 14 residues. This sample was included in a study of cytomegalovirus exposure and HLA in healthy donors. Study-wide findings and caveats: Rare TCR sequences predominated, though certain public TCRs were found in many donors.

The receptor's source is a girl between 10 and 17 years old in good health and CMV-seropositive. V usage is TRBV9 and J usage is TRBJ1-1; 9 bases line up with TRBD1. Sequenced input: PBMCs. CDR3 nucleotides: TGTGCCAGCAGCGGACGCGACAGGGGGGCTGAAGCTTTCTTT. This translates into CASSGRDRGAEAFF.